This T cell receptor (beta chain) was recovered during a study of vaccination effects on CD4 cells after COVID-19 (dated by TCRdb to 2022 to 2024). Turning to the overall study: Post-vaccine samples across the study were collected a median of 72 days after the second dose, with a range of 14 to 241. SARS-CoV-2 spike-specific CD4+ TCR repertoires were compared before and after mRNA vaccination in COVID-19 convalescent patients and in infection-naive vaccine recipients. The Oncomine TCR Beta short-read assay on an Illumina iSeq 100 was used to sequence cultures from other donors in the study. Altogether, over 9 COVID-19 convalescent patients and several SARS-CoV-2-naive healthy vaccine recipients made up the full study. Overall results and qualifications from the work: Only a small number of convalescent patients were included, and no early post-infection timepoints were available, which limited the study. Among healthy vaccine recipients, nearly all vaccine-induced clones were SARS-CoV-2 mono-reactive, and just 1 of 255 was cross-reactive with common cold coronaviruses. Both infection-induced and vaccine-induced clones contracted markedly at late post-vaccination timepoints, which is consistent with waning T cell responses.

Library preparation was by the immunoSEQ multiplex PCR assay. DNA from the cultured and isolated CD4+ T cells underwent TCR beta CDR3 sequencing. The original methods were these. Non-productive TCR sequences were discarded, and reads were trimmed to the CDR3 region, with only CDR3s of 7 or more amino acids retained. The MANAFEST web app was used to pick out antigen-specific clonotypes by comparing their expansion in peptide wells with that in reference cultures. To count as positive, a clone had to show expansion at FDR<0.05 compared with the reference and with all other wells, an odds ratio above 5, and a frequency above 0.1% in two replicate wells. Clonotypes significantly expanded in SARS-CoV-2 spike wells and in at least one common cold coronavirus spike condition were defined as cross-reactive. CDR3 similarity was assessed by Levenshtein distance with the stringdist R package, and unrooted trees were built with ape in R 3.6.1. TCRdb stores this immuneACCESS table with in-frame sequences only. Part of the clones is absent; in the studies checked, under half of the shortfall reflects unresolved V genes, and no reason is known for the rest. Clone size and V and J calls were adopted from that table, with D and trimming inferred from the DNA. A total of more than 50,000 clones appear in this sample, around four fifths of them only once. The ten most abundant clones make up 0.95% of the sample.

In the ViraFEST assay, PBMC were stimulated with viral peptide pools, and TCR sequencing was then used to find antigen-specific CD4+ T cell clonotypes based on their expansion. After around eleven days of culture, CD4+ T cells were isolated with the EasySep CD4+ T cell isolation kit. Each participant got two doses of an mRNA SARS-CoV-2 vaccine, either BNT162b2 or mRNA-1273. Negative nucleocapsid antibody results before and after vaccination confirmed that the healthy vaccine recipients had no prior SARS-CoV-2 infection. Each well held two million PBMC cultured in IMDM containing approximately 5.3% human AB serum, roughly 9.9 IU/ml IL-2 and gentamicin, along with roughly 10 ug/ml peptides. Half of the culture medium was replaced with fresh IL-2-containing medium on days 3 and 7. Each peptide stimulation condition was cultured in triplicate wells unless otherwise noted. PBMC were separated from whole blood using Ficoll-Paque Plus gradient centrifugation and were then either cryopreserved at -140C or used fresh. The overlapping peptide pools covered the spike proteins of SARS-CoV-2 and of the common cold coronaviruses HCoV-NL63, HCoV-OC43 and HCoV-229E. The QIAamp micro DNA kit was used to extract genomic DNA from the cultured CD4+ T cells.

From cysteine to phenylalanine, the CDR3 is 16 amino acids long. Only the CDR3 region is kept as DNA, spanning 48 bases read in frame from base 1. The germline ends are 8 bases apart after V is trimmed by 1 base and J by 1 base. CDR1 LGHNA and CDR2 YSLEER are derived from the germline V gene. Turning to this clone: Its specific antigen is unknown. Within one base of it there is no much larger clone, and no base qualities were kept.

The TCR was taken from a human donor who received a COVID-19 vaccine. The sequenced sample was CD4+ T cells from PBMCs cultured with HCoV-OC43 spike peptides, obtained after COVID-19 vaccination. The label giving this sample's cell subset or site can be read as: HCoV-OC43 spike overlapping peptide pool stimulation. The V and J genes are TRBV4-3 and TRBJ1-6; the D gene lacks a confident call. In nucleotide form, the sequence is TGCGCCAGCAGCCAAGGTGGGCAGTCCTATAATTCACCCCTCCACTTT. Translated, this is CASSQGGQSYNSPLHF.